Below, 4 T cell receptor beta chains from the same sample are listed, as sequenced in a study of T cell responses to AZD1222 COVID-19 vaccine. Produced via immunoSEQ multiplex PCR; TCRdb's table is partial and in-frame only. The repertoire holds about 120,000 clones, 75% to 90% seen once, with approximately 4% in the top ten. Sequencing used peripheral blood, obtained on day 0 of MenACWY control vaccination. These receptors were obtained from an adult in good health.

The rearrangement joins TRBV7-8 to TRBJ1-5; tentative D call: TRBD1 (6 bases). In germline, CDR1 is SGHVS, CDR2 FQNEAQ. Trimming removed 5 bases from V and 0 bases from J, with 14 bases in between. CDR3 length: 16 amino acids. CDR3 sequence: CASSPGTRTSNQPQHF. The DNA of the CDR3 is TGTGCCAGCAGCCCGGGGACACGCACTAGCAATCAGCCCCAGCATTTT.

This chain connects TRBV5-4 to TRBJ2-3, with TRBD2 identical over 16 bases. Germline V lookup: CDR1 SGHNT, CDR2 YYREEE (reference sequence). V dropped 4 bases and J dropped 1; count of bases not matched to a gene: 6. The CDR3 is made up of 18 amino acids. CDR3 sequence: CASSPGLAGGRGTDTQYF. The CDR3 DNA is TGTGCCAGCAGCCCGGGACTAGCGGGGGGGCGGGGCACAGATACGCAGTATTTT. The variable domain in full, completed from reference TRBV5-4 and TRBJ2-3, reads ETGVTQSPTHLIKTRGQQVTLRCSSQSGHNTVSWYQQALGQGPQFIFQYYREEENGRGNFPPRFSGLQFPNYSSELNVNALELDDSALYLCASSPGLAGGRGTDTQYFGPGTRLTVL.

The gene calls are TRBV4-1 and TRBJ1-2, with 7 bases aligning to TRBD1. Germline V gene lookup returns CDR1 MGHRA and CDR2 YSYEKL. CDR3 length equals 14 residues. Unmatched junction bases numbered 7, after V lost 4 bases and J lost 5 bases. In DNA, the CDR3 is TGCGCCAGCAGCCCCCGGGACAGCGGGTATGGCTACACCTTC. Translated, it gives CASSPRDSGYGYTF.

The V and J genes are TRBV7-6 and TRBJ1-5; tentatively, D is TRBD1 (5 bases). Trimming took off 0 bases at V and 4 bases at J, with 10 bases between the two ends. The germline gives CDR1 SGHVS, CDR2 FNYEAQ. The CDR3 has 15 residues. The CDR3 sequence is CASSLARGWNQPQHF. CDR3 DNA sequence: TGTGCCAGCAGCTTAGCGCGGGGGTGGAATCAGCCCCAGCATTTT. The full variable domain, in which reference TRBV7-6 and TRBJ1-5 provide the parts outside the CDR3, is GAGVSQSPRYKVTKRGQDVALRCDPISGHVSLYWYRQALGQGPEFLTYFNYEAQQDKSGLPNDRFSAERPEGSISTLTIQRTEQRDSAMYRCASSLARGWNQPQHFGDGTRLSIL.